The 13 T cell receptor beta chains presented below share a single source sample, sequenced in a study of tumor T cells in aggressive B-cell lymphoma. Sequenced by immunoSEQ multiplex PCR; TCRdb stores in-frame clones only, minus some. This sample has about 850 clones; 90% occur once, and the top ten carry just under 20%. The sample comprised tumor tissue. The receptors were sampled from an adult with diffuse large B cell lymphoma.

The chain recombines TRBV6-5 with TRBJ1-2, with D uncertain. The V and J ends lost 7 bases and 1 base respectively, with 7 bases between them. The CDR3 spans 12 residues. Germline-derived CDR1 and CDR2 are MNHEY and SVGAGI. The CDR3 DNA sequence: TGTGCCAGCATGAGGGTTAACTATGGCTACACCTTC. Translation gives CASMRVNYGYTF.

This chain connects TRBV6-5 to TRBJ2-5; D perhaps matches TRBD2 (6 bases). The tail of the sequence fits TRBJ2-7 better, so the J call may be wrong. The CDR3 has 12 residues. Germline V gene lookup returns CDR1 MNHEY and CDR2 SVGAGI. The CDR3 is CASRREDYEQYF. DNA for the CDR3: TGTGCCAGCAGGAGGGAGGACTACGAGCAGTACTTC.

The rearrangement joins TRBV6-1 to TRBJ1-2, with 8 bases matching TRBD1. Per the germline V gene, CDR1 is MNHNS and CDR2 is SASEGT. The junction had 9 bases not matched to a gene; V was cut back by 8 bases and J by 4 bases. CDR3 size: 14 residues. DNA of the CDR3: TGTGCCAGCGGACGGACAGGGATCGGCTATGGCTACACCTTC. As protein: CASGRTGIGYGYTF.

The chain recombines TRBV7-2 with TRBJ2-4; TRBD2 aligns across 8 bases. V was pared by 3 bases and J by 13 bases, with 8 bases of the junction left unmatched. CDR3 length: 13 residues. The germline CDR1 and CDR2 sequences are SGHTA and FQGNSA. The chain's CDR3 is CASSFTGGGVQYF. Written as DNA, the CDR3 is TGTGCCAGCAGCTTCACCGGGGGGGGAGTCCAGTACTTC.

This chain connects TRBV5-4 to TRBJ2-1, with a weak D call TRBD2 (5 bases). V gave up 5 bases and J gave up 5 bases, with 23 bases separating them. The CDR3 sequence is 17 residues long. From germline, CDR1 is SGHNT and CDR2 YYREEE (reference sequence). DNA for the CDR3: TGTGCCAGCAGAAAGACTACGGGCCTAACTCCCCACAATGAGCAGTTCTTC. Translated: CASRKTTGLTPHNEQFF.

Only one count was recorded for this clone. This chain joins TRBV19 and TRBJ2-5, with D perhaps TRBD2 (6 bases). The CDR3 is 12 amino acids. In germline, CDR1 is LNHDA, CDR2 SQIVND (reference sequence). Deletions cut 6 bases from V and 5 bases from J, with 10 bases between. For the CDR3, the DNA is TGTGCCAGTAGACTCGCGGGGGAGACCCAGTACTTC. This encodes CASRLAGETQYF.

This chain links TRBV5-5 with TRBJ2-7; 9 bases map to TRBD1. CDR1 is SGHKS and CDR2 is YYEKEE in the germline V gene (reference sequence). V was pared by 4 bases and J by 4 bases, with 6 bases of the junction left unmatched. This CDR3 is built from 14 residues. CDR3 amino acids: CASSRMGQGYEQYF. DNA of the CDR3: TGTGCCAGCAGCCGGATGGGACAGGGATACGAGCAGTACTTC.

V and J are TRBV15 and TRBJ2-7, with TRBD1 identical over 10 bases. Germline CDR1 is LNHNV and CDR2 is YYDKDF (reference sequence). CDR3 length equals 17 residues. With 1 base clipped from V and 5 bases from J, the junction kept 11 bases outside the gene matches. CDR3 loop: CATSRVLGRQGAHEQYF. In nucleotides, the CDR3 is TGTGCCACCAGCAGAGTTTTGGGGAGACAGGGGGCCCACGAGCAGTACTTC.

The chain carries TRBV5-1 and TRBJ1-4; 7 nucleotides match TRBD1. V dropped 5 bases and J dropped 8; count of bases not matched to a gene: 12. The CDR3 extends over 15 amino acids. Per germline, CDR1 SGHRS and CDR2 YFSETQ. The DNA for the CDR3 is TGCGCCAGCAGTCCCACAGGTAGGGGACAGGAAAAACTGTTTTTT. Translating gives CASSPTGRGQEKLFF.

The CDR3 nucleotides are TGTGCCAGTAGTATCGGGACAGGGCCTGGGACCCAGTACTTC. It specifies CASSIGTGPGTQYF. The chain couples TRBV19 to TRBJ2-5, with 9 bases fitting TRBD1. The CDR3 loop spans 14 amino acids. Germline CDR1 is LNHDA and CDR2 is SQIVND (reference sequence). After removal of 3 bases from V and 7 bases from J, the junction contained 6 bases not matched to a gene.

In DNA form, the CDR3 reads TGTGCCAGCAGTTTAGTACAGGGCCCGACCTACGAGCAGTACTTC. Its translation is CASSLVQGPTYEQYF. The V call is TRBV27, the J call TRBJ2-7, with D perhaps matching TRBD1 (6 bases). Germline CDR1 is MNHEY and CDR2 is SMNVEV (reference sequence). V was shortened by 2 bases and J by 2 bases, with 13 bases between the two germline ends. There are 15 residues in the CDR3.

This chain links TRBV28 with TRBJ1-5, with D maybe TRBD1 (5 bases). The CDR3 has 15 amino acids. Germline assignment: CDR1 MDHEN and CDR2 SYDVKM. Deletions cut 6 bases from V and 3 bases from J, with 15 bases between. The CDR3 region has the DNA TGTGCCAGCAGCCTGGGACGGGGGATCAATCAGCCCCAGCATTTT. Amino acids: CASSLGRGINQPQHF.

This chain joins TRBV29-1 and TRBJ2-5, with 10 bases identical to TRBD1. The ends lost 7 bases at V and 7 bases at J; junction bases unmatched: 12. The V gene's germline CDR1 is SQVTM and CDR2 ANQGSEA. There are 14 residues in the CDR3. This CDR3 reads CSAGTGAFKGTQYF. Here the CDR3 DNA reads TGCAGCGCTGGGACAGGGGCTTTCAAAGGGACCCAGTACTTC.